These T cell receptor beta chains were read from a single sample in a study of shared clonotypes between healthy human individuals. Profiling relied on immunoSEQ multiplex PCR, and the TCRdb table lists in-frame clones only, not all of them. The sample carries 950,000 to 1,100,000 clones, about 80% recorded once. Material: memory CD4+ T cells from PBMCs. Every receptor here comes from a young man in good health. Some clones in this sample may be carry-over from other donors' samples. CDR3s include the opening cysteine and the closing phenylalanine or tryptophan. Fields, in order: J gene, V gene, clone size, D gene, CDR3 DNA, CDR3 protein. The D gene is left open where the match is weak. Not all rows give a size; the values are once, few, many and, for expanded clones, a class.

J: TRBJ1-1
V: TRBV29-1
size: -
D: TRBD1
DNA: TGCAGCGCCGGTCAGGGGGACACTGAAGCTTTCTTT
CDR3: CSAGQGDTEAFF

J: TRBJ1-4
V: TRBV7-9
size: once
D: TRBD1
DNA: TGTGCCAGCAGCAGGACAGGGGGCGGCCCAAGTAATGAAAAACTGTTTTTT
CDR3: CASSRTGGGPSNEKLFF

J: TRBJ1-2
V: TRBV27
size: -
D: -
DNA: TGTGCCAGCAGTTCTCGGACCTACTATGGCTACACCTTC
CDR3: CASSSRTYYGYTF

J: TRBJ2-7
V: TRBV6-1
size: -
D: TRBD2
DNA: TGTGCCAGCACCCCCGGGAGGTACGAGCAGTACTTC
CDR3: CASTPGRYEQYF

J: TRBJ1-1
V: TRBV12-5
size: -
D: TRBD1
DNA: TGTGCTAGTGGTGGACAGGGAGGCACTGAAGCTTTCTTT
CDR3: CASGGQGGTEAFF

J: TRBJ2-3
V: TRBV7-2
size: few
D: -
DNA: TGTGCCAGCAAAGGCAGTGGAAAAGATACGCAGTATTTT
CDR3: CASKGSGKDTQYF

J: TRBJ2-3
V: TRBV5-4
size: -
D: -
DNA: TGTGCCAGCAGCTTGGGGAGATCTAGCACAGATACGCAGTATTTT
CDR3: CASSLGRSSTDTQYF

J: TRBJ1-5
V: TRBV2
size: -
D: -
DNA: TGTGCCAGCAGACGGGACGGCAATCAGCCCCAGCATTTT
CDR3: CASRRDGNQPQHF

J: TRBJ1-2
V: TRBV5-6
size: few
D: -
DNA: TGTGCCAGCAGCTTGTTGTCTAATGGCTACACCTTC
CDR3: CASSLLSNGYTF

J: TRBJ1-2
V: TRBV12-2
size: few
D: -
DNA: TGTGCAAGTCGCTCAACCGAAGACAGGCGGAATGGCTACACCTTC
CDR3: CASRSTEDRRNGYTF

J: TRBJ2-6
V: TRBV5-1
size: -
D: -
DNA: TGCGCCAGCAGCTTGGCCCCCTCTGGGGCCAACGTCCTGACTTTC
CDR3: CASSLAPSGANVLTF

J: TRBJ2-7
V: TRBV6-6
size: -
D: -
DNA: TGTGCCAGCAACCAAGGCCGCAATCCCTCCTACGAGCAGTACTTC
CDR3: CASNQGRNPSYEQYF

J: TRBJ1-2
V: TRBV5-1
size: few
D: -
DNA: TGCGCCAGCAGCTTGGACAGTCCCAACTATGGCTACACCTTC
CDR3: CASSLDSPNYGYTF

J: TRBJ2-7
V: TRBV29-1
size: -
D: TRBD2
DNA: TGCAGCGTTGATGGTACTAGCGCCGAGCAGTACTTC
CDR3: CSVDGTSAEQYF

J: TRBJ2-1
V: TRBV5-1
size: few
D: -
DNA: TGCGCCAGCAGCATTTACCCCAGTGAGCAGTTCTTC
CDR3: CASSIYPSEQFF

J: TRBJ1-1
V: TRBV23-1
size: -
D: TRBD1
DNA: TGCGCCAGCAGTCAATCGGACAGGTGGAGGAATGAAGCTTTCTTT
CDR3: CASSQSDRWRNEAFF

J: TRBJ2-7
V: TRBV2
size: -
D: -
DNA: TGTGCCAGCAGTGAATCGGTTTCCTACGAGCAGTACTTC
CDR3: CASSESVSYEQYF

J: TRBJ2-5
V: TRBV15
size: -
D: TRBD1
DNA: TGTGCCACCAGCAGAGAGAACAGGGGGCAAGAGACCCAGTACTTC
CDR3: CATSRENRGQETQYF

J: TRBJ2-7
V: TRBV7-9
size: -
D: TRBD2
DNA: TGTGCCAGCAGCTTAGGGGGCGGGAGCTTGGACGAGCAGTACTTC
CDR3: CASSLGGGSLDEQYF

J: TRBJ2-7
V: TRBV1
size: -
D: -
DNA: TGCACCAGCAGCCCCGGGACTGCCGCTCGCGTCTACGAGCAGTACTTC
CDR3: CTSSPGTAARVYEQYF

J: TRBJ2-5
V: TRBV7-2
size: many
D: TRBD1
DNA: TGTGCCAGCAGCCTAAACAGGGGGGAGACCCAGTACTTC
CDR3: CASSLNRGETQYF

J: TRBJ2-6
V: TRBV5-6
size: -
D: -
DNA: TGTGCCAGCAGCTTAGTGGTACAGAGCTCTGGGGCCAACGTCCTGACTTTC
CDR3: CASSLVVQSSGANVLTF

J: TRBJ2-5
V: TRBV7-2
size: -
D: TRBD2
DNA: TGTGCCAGCAGCGCGAGACTAGCGGGAGTGACGGTGACCCAGTACTTC
CDR3: CASSARLAGVTVTQYF

J: TRBJ1-5
V: TRBV28
size: -
D: TRBD1
DNA: TGTGCCAGCAGTTGGGACAGGAGTCAGCCCCAGCATTTT
CDR3: CASSWDRSQPQHF

J: TRBJ2-1
V: TRBV18
size: -
D: TRBD2
DNA: TGTGCCAGCTCACCCCCACGACTAGCGGGAGCGGCGTCTCTGCGGTTCTTC
CDR3: CASSPPRLAGAASLRFF

J: TRBJ1-3
V: TRBV5-1
size: -
D: TRBD1
DNA: TGCGCCAGCAGCTTGTCACAGGGGAGGAACACCATATATTTT
CDR3: CASSLSQGRNTIYF

J: TRBJ2-7
V: TRBV25-1
size: once
D: TRBD1
DNA: TGTGCCAGCAGTGGCTCCGGGACAGGGGACTCCTACGAGCAGTACTTC
CDR3: CASSGSGTGDSYEQYF

J: TRBJ2-7
V: TRBV29-1
size: -
D: TRBD2
DNA: TGCAGCGTGGGACTAGCGGGAGTTCTCGAGCAGTACTTC
CDR3: CSVGLAGVLEQYF

J: TRBJ1-3
V: TRBV5-1
size: few
D: TRBD1
DNA: TGCGCCAGCAGCTCGGGGGACAGGGCTGGAAACACCATATATTTT
CDR3: CASSSGDRAGNTIYF

J: TRBJ2-1
V: TRBV18
size: -
D: -
DNA: TGTGCCAGCTCACCAGGGGTGGGTGAGCAGTTCTTC
CDR3: CASSPGVGEQFF

J: TRBJ2-2
V: TRBV5-4
size: -
D: -
DNA: TGTGCCAGCAGCTTGGATAGGGGCGCGAACACCGGGGAGCTGTTTTTT
CDR3: CASSLDRGANTGELFF

J: TRBJ2-6
V: TRBV2
size: -
D: -
DNA: TGTGCCAGCAGTGCTACCGCCCAGAGGGGGGCCAACGTCCTGACTTTC
CDR3: CASSATAQRGANVLTF

J: TRBJ2-2
V: TRBV19
size: -
D: -
DNA: TGTGCCAGTAGTATTGGGCTGAACACCGGGGAGCTGTTTTTT
CDR3: CASSIGLNTGELFF

J: TRBJ1-4
V: TRBV2
size: -
D: TRBD1
DNA: TGTGCCAGTACCGGGACAGGGGTTTTTCTTGAAAAACTGTTTTTT
CDR3: CASTGTGVFLEKLFF

J: TRBJ2-6
V: TRBV6-1
size: -
D: -
DNA: TGTGCCAGCAGTGGGACAGGGGCCAACGTCCTGACTTTC
CDR3: CASSGTGANVLTF

J: TRBJ2-7
V: TRBV9
size: -
D: -
DNA: TGTGCCAGCAGCGTAGCCCCCGGGACCGATACCTACGAGCAGTACTTC
CDR3: CASSVAPGTDTYEQYF

J: TRBJ2-2
V: TRBV6-1
size: few
D: -
DNA: TGTGCCAGCAGAGAGACGTACGGTAAAGGGGAGCTGTTTTTT
CDR3: CASRETYGKGELFF

J: TRBJ2-4
V: TRBV20-1
size: -
D: -
DNA: TGCAGTGGTGAATCGCAGGGCGTTCAGTACTTC
CDR3: CSGESQGVQYF

J: TRBJ2-7
V: TRBV30
size: -
D: -
DNA: TGTGCCTGGAGTCCCAAAGCTGACGAGCAGTACTTC
CDR3: CAWSPKADEQYF

J: TRBJ2-5
V: TRBV5-1
size: -
D: TRBD2
DNA: TGCGCCAGCAGCCGAACTACTAGCGGGAGTGGGGAGACCCAGTACTTC
CDR3: CASSRTTSGSGETQYF

J: TRBJ2-1
V: TRBV7-2
size: once
D: TRBD2
DNA: TGTGCCAGCAGCTTATGGGGAGGGAGGAGTGAGAATGAGCAGTTCTTC
CDR3: CASSLWGGRSENEQFF

J: TRBJ1-5
V: TRBV19
size: -
D: TRBD1
DNA: TGTGCCAGTAGCCCATTAACAGGGGCGGGTGAAGTTCGCAATCAGCCCCAGCATTTT
CDR3: CASSPLTGAGEVRNQPQHF

J: TRBJ2-7
V: TRBV9
size: -
D: TRBD2
DNA: TGTGCCAGCAGCGTAGGGTCTAGCGGCTACGAGCAGTACTTC
CDR3: CASSVGSSGYEQYF

J: TRBJ2-1
V: TRBV2
size: -
D: -
DNA: TGTGCCAGCAGAAAAAATAGCGGAGCGACCTACAATGAGCAGTTCTTC
CDR3: CASRKNSGATYNEQFF

J: TRBJ2-1
V: TRBV28
size: -
D: -
DNA: TGTGCCAGCAGTTCATACAGTGACTCGTACTCCTACAATGAGCAGTTCTTC
CDR3: CASSSYSDSYSYNEQFF